Presented here are 3 T cell receptor beta chains from one specimen sequenced in a study of blood T cell repertoires in COVID-19. Sequenced by immunoSEQ multiplex PCR; TCRdb stores in-frame clones only, minus some. The sample includes some 70,000 clones, about four fifths seen only once; the top ten take around 4.3%. Sequenced: peripheral blood. The origin of the receptors is a woman aged 55-70 years with acute or convalescent COVID-19.

This clone was counted only a few times. The CDR3: CASRRTGGYGYTF. As DNA, the CDR3 is TGTGCCAGCAGGAGGACAGGGGGCTATGGCTACACCTTC. The rearrangement uses TRBV11-2 and TRBJ1-2, with 10 bases that match TRBD1. The trim removed 6 bases at V and 4 bases at J, leaving 2 bases unmatched. Germline CDR1 reads SGHAT; CDR2 reads FQNNGV. The CDR3 extends over 13 amino acids.

Only one count was recorded for this clone. V and J are TRBV19 and TRBJ1-2; TRBD1 aligns across 8 bases. Losses at the gene ends were 7 bases for V and 7 bases for J; bases not matched to a gene: 11. The germline CDR1 and CDR2 sequences are LNHDA and SQIVND (reference sequence). This CDR3 is built from 14 residues. The CDR3 is CASTQGTGQGGYTF. The DNA of the CDR3 is TGTGCCAGTACCCAGGGGACAGGTCAGGGTGGCTACACCTTC.

J is TRBJ2-2 and V is TRBV19, with D perhaps matching TRBD2 (5 bases). CDR3 length: 13 amino acids. Germline V lookup: CDR1 LNHDA, CDR2 SQIVND (reference sequence). Trimming shortened V by 1 base and J by 7 bases, and 7 bases separated the two germline ends. The CDR3 coding sequence is TGTGCCAGTAGTATAGGAGGGCACGGGGAGCTGTTTTTT. Protein sequence: CASSIGGHGELFF.